This T cell receptor beta chain was sequenced in a study of blood T cell repertoires in COVID-19. Authors' analysis steps: Nucleated cell counts were estimated from reference gene primer amplification. Clones were read by immunoSEQ multiplex PCR, and TCRdb kept only the in-frame ones, dropping some. V and J calls and clone size follow that table, whereas D and trimming were derived from the DNA. The sample has fewer than 130,000 clones, 70% to 90% seen once. The CDR3 has 17 amino acids. The ends were cut back, 0 bases at V and 6 bases at J, with 17 bases in the middle. CDR1 and CDR2 from the germline V gene are MGHRA and YSYEKL.

J is TRBJ2-2 and V is TRBV4-1; TRBD2 might be the D (6 bases). This clonotype originated in a human donor in a cohort sampled during active COVID-19. What was sequenced was peripheral blood. Here the CDR3 reads CASSQDGRGGGAGELFF. The CDR3, as DNA: TGCGCCAGCAGCCAAGATGGAAGGGGAGGCGGAGCCGGGGAGCTGTTTTTT.